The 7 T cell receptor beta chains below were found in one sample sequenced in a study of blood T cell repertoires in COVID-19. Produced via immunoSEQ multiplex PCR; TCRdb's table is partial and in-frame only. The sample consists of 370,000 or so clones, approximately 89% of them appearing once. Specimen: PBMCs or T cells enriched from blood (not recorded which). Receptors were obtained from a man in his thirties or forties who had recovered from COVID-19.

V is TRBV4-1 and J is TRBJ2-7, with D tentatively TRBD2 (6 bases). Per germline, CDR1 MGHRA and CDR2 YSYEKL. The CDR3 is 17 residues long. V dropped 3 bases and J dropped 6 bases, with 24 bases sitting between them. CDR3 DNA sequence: TGCGCCAGCAGCCAGGTCCCCGGGGGTGTCCGTGTCCCCGAGCAGTACTTC. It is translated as CASSQVPGGVRVPEQYF.

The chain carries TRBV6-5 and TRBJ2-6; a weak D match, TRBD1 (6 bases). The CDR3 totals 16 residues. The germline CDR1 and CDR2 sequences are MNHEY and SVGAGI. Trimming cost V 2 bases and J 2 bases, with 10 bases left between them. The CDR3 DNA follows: TGTGCCAGCAGTTACGACGGGACAACTGGGGCCAACGTCCTGACTTTC. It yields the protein CASSYDGTTGANVLTF.

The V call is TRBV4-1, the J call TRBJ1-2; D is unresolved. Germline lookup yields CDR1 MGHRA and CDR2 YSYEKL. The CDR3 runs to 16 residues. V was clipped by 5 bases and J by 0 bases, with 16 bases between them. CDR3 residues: CASSDEPPGTNYGYTF. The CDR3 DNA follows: TGCGCCAGCAGCGATGAACCTCCGGGGACTAACTATGGCTACACCTTC.

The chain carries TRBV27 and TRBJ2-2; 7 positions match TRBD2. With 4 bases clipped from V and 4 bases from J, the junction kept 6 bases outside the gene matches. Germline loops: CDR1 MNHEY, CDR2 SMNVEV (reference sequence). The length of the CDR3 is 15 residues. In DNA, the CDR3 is TGTGCCAGCAGTTCCCTGGGGGGGGTCACCGGGGAGCTGTTTTTT. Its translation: CASSSLGGVTGELFF.

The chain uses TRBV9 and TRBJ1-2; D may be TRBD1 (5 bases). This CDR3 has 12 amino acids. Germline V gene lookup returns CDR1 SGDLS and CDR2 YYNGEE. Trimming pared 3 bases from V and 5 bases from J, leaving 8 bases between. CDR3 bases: TGTGCCAGCAGCGCGGGGGTATATGGCTACACCTTC. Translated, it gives CASSAGVYGYTF.

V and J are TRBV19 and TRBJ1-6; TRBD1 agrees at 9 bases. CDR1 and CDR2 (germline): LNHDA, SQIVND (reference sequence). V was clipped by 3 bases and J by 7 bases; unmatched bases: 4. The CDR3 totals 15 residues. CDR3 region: CASSIPDRGNSPLHF. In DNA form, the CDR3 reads TGTGCCAGTAGTATTCCGGACAGGGGAAATTCACCCCTCCACTTT.

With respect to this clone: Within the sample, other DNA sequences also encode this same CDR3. Here the CDR3 reads CSARDRDTQYF. CDR3 DNA: TGCAGTGCTAGAGACAGAGATACGCAGTATTTT. The chain has TRBV20-1 and TRBJ2-3; no definite D call. This CDR3 region has 11 residues. Germline CDR1 and CDR2: DFQATT and SNEGSKA (reference sequence). V was cut by 0 bases and J by 5 bases, with 3 bases left in between.